One and the same sample provided the 27 T cell receptor beta chains below, sequenced in a study of memory CD8 T cells in hepatitis C reinfection. The table came from immunoSEQ multiplex PCR; TCRdb's copy has only in-frame clones and leaves some out. The sample records 35,000 to 55,000 clones, roughly 88% being singletons. Regarding time point: peak reinfection, 3 to 8 weeks after reinfection detection. TCR sequencing was done directly ex vivo on sorted cells, without expansion in vitro. Sequenced input: naive CD8+ T cells sorted from blood. The receptor set was obtained from a man younger than 35 with hepatitis C virus infection.

V usage is TRBV11-2 and J usage is TRBJ1-1; 12 positions match TRBD1. Trimming removed 3 bases from V and 4 bases from J; junction bases left unmatched: 0. Germline values: CDR1 SGHAT, CDR2 FQNNGV. The CDR3 runs to 14 residues. The CDR3 sequence: CASSLGQGATEAFF. The CDR3 DNA reads as TGTGCCAGCAGCTTGGGACAGGGGGCCACTGAAGCTTTCTTT.

This CDR3 reads CASSLVTGYNEQFF. Written as DNA, the CDR3 is TGTGCCAGTAGTTTAGTGACAGGCTACAATGAGCAGTTCTTC. V usage is TRBV19 and J usage is TRBJ2-1, with D possibly matching TRBD1 (6 bases). V shed 5 bases and J shed 3 bases, with 11 bases lying between them. Germline V gives CDR1 LNHDA, CDR2 SQIVND (reference sequence). The CDR3 contains 14 residues.

The chain couples TRBV6-6 to TRBJ2-1; 8 bases match TRBD1. Germline V gives CDR1 MNHNY, CDR2 SVGAGI (reference sequence). V was clipped by 4 bases and J by 6 bases; unmatched bases: 5. The CDR3 totals 14 residues. CDR3 region: CASSFTQGANEQFF. Written as DNA, the CDR3 is TGTGCCAGCAGTTTTACCCAGGGGGCCAATGAGCAGTTCTTC.

This chain joins TRBV4-3 and TRBJ2-1; weak D call: TRBD2 (5 bases). V was shortened by 0 bases and J by 5 bases, with 14 bases between the two germline ends. From germline, CDR1 is LGHNA and CDR2 YSLEER. The CDR3 loop spans 16 amino acids. CDR3 protein: CASSQDGDERNNEQFF. CDR3 in DNA: TGCGCCAGCAGCCAAGATGGGGATGAGCGGAACAATGAGCAGTTCTTC.

This chain links TRBV6-5 with TRBJ1-2, with 9 bases lining up with TRBD1. This CDR3 has 15 residues. Looked up from germline, CDR1 is MNHEY and CDR2 is SVGAGI. V was clipped by 3 bases and J by 6 bases; unmatched bases: 8. The chain's CDR3 is CASSYRDRARHGYTF. Written as DNA, the CDR3 is TGTGCCAGCAGTTATCGGGACAGGGCACGACATGGCTACACCTTC.

The chain couples TRBV9 to TRBJ1-1; D perhaps matches TRBD1 (5 bases). Trimming removed 0 bases at V and 9 bases at J, with 9 bases between. CDR1 SGDLS and CDR2 YYNGEE come from the germline V gene. This CDR3 is built from 12 residues. CDR3 region: CASSVGGGKAFF. CDR3 nucleotides: TGTGCCAGCAGCGTAGGGGGGGGGAAAGCTTTCTTT.

This sequence joins TRBV9 and TRBJ2-7; 7 bases fit TRBD2. The germline V gene encodes CDR1 SGDLS and CDR2 YYNGEE. Losses at the gene ends were 3 bases for V and 2 bases for J; bases not matched to a gene: 8. CDR3 length equals 15 residues. CDR3 in amino acids: CASSETSGTTYEQYF. Written as DNA, the CDR3 is TGTGCCAGCAGCGAGACGAGCGGGACCACCTACGAGCAGTACTTC.

The V and J genes are TRBV4-1 and TRBJ2-3, with D tentatively TRBD2 (7 bases). Trimming stripped 0 bases from V and 5 bases from J, with 15 bases between. CDR1 and CDR2 from the germline V gene are MGHRA and YSYEKL. CDR3 length equals 16 residues. CDR3 in DNA: TGCGCCAGCAGCCAAGAAGGGGGGGCCGAAGGAGATACGCAGTATTTT. Residues: CASSQEGGAEGDTQYF.

The CDR3 is CASSLVGSEDEQFF. The CDR3 nucleotides read TGTGCCAGCAGCTTAGTAGGGAGTGAGGATGAGCAGTTCTTC. The chain carries TRBV7-9 and TRBJ2-1; weak D call: TRBD2 (5 bases). The ends were cut back, 1 base at V and 8 bases at J, with 12 bases in the middle. This CDR3 is built from 14 residues. Germline V gene lookup returns CDR1 SEHNR and CDR2 FQNEAQ (reference sequence).

CDR3 sequence (DNA): TGCAGCGCTCCACTAGCGGGAGTATTTAATGAGCAGTTCTTC. It translates to CSAPLAGVFNEQFF. The chain is built from TRBV29-1 and TRBJ2-1, with 11 bases that match TRBD2. The CDR3 has 14 amino acids. The trim removed 7 bases at V and 7 bases at J, leaving 9 bases unmatched. CDR1 is SQVTM and CDR2 is ANQGSEA in the germline V gene.

The chain uses TRBV19 and TRBJ2-7; no definite D call. This CDR3 contains 12 residues. The V gene lost 0 bases and the J gene lost 3 bases, with 3 bases spanning the gap. Germline CDR1 reads LNHDA; CDR2 reads SQIVND (reference sequence). In nucleotides, the CDR3 is TGTGCCAGTAGTATAGACGGCTACGAGCAGTACTTC. It specifies CASSIDGYEQYF.

The chain joins TRBV5-6 to TRBJ2-2; 7 bases match TRBD1. Germline trimming cut 4 bases from V and 0 bases from J; bases unmatched to any gene: 12. Germline assignment: CDR1 SGHDT and CDR2 YYEEEE. This CDR3 is built from 18 residues. The CDR3 DNA reads TGTGCCAGCAGCCCCCGACCCTGGGACAGCGCGAACACCGGGGAGCTGTTTTTT. Amino acid sequence: CASSPRPWDSANTGELFF.

The rearrangement uses TRBV7-9 and TRBJ2-5, with 8 positions matching TRBD2. Gene TRBJ2-7 matches the end of the DNA better, so the J call may be wrong. CDR1 is SEHNR and CDR2 is FQNEAQ in the germline V gene (reference sequence). The CDR3 totals 13 residues. In nucleotides, the CDR3 is TGTGCCAGCAGCGCGGGACTAGCCTACGAGCAGTACTTC. This translates into CASSAGLAYEQYF.

The chain recombines TRBV7-9 with TRBJ2-1, with 11 bases that match TRBD2. CDR1 is SEHNR, CDR2 FQNEAQ, per germline (reference sequence). CDR3 length: 15 residues. J lost 5 bases, V lost 4 bases, and 4 bases had no gene match. The CDR3 bases are TGTGCCAGCAGCTATAGCGGGAGGGGGGACAATGAGCAGTTCTTC. Protein product: CASSYSGRGDNEQFF.

This clone occurred once. The CDR3 loop reads CASSLPAGGAAGNTIYF. The CDR3 DNA reads as TGTGCCAGCAGCTTGCCCGCAGGGGGTGCCGCTGGAAACACCATATATTTT. This chain joins TRBV7-8 and TRBJ1-3, with TRBD1 matching over 7 bases. Germline loops: CDR1 SGHVS, CDR2 FQNEAQ. V shed 3 bases, J shed 2 bases, and the junction held 10 bases outside the gene matches. The CDR3 covers 17 residues.

V usage is TRBV6-1 and J usage is TRBJ1-6; D perhaps matches TRBD1 (5 bases). Germline V CDR1 and CDR2: MNHNS, SASEGT. This CDR3 has 16 amino acids. Trimming shortened V by 3 bases and J by 0 bases, and 9 bases separated the two germline ends. The CDR3 nucleotides read TGTGCCAGCAGTGATAGGGGCTCCTCCTATAATTCACCCCTCCACTTT. It codes for CASSDRGSSYNSPLHF.

The chain joins TRBV20-1 to TRBJ2-4; TRBD2 might be the D (6 bases). The ends were cut back, 0 bases at V and 13 bases at J, with 10 bases in the middle. Germline V gives CDR1 DFQATT, CDR2 SNEGSKA (reference sequence). CDR3 length equals 11 residues. The CDR3 DNA reads TGCAGTGCTAGAGAGGGGGGACCACAGTACTTC. Translated: CSAREGGPQYF.

The CDR3 is CASSRGVVRQETQYF. The DNA of the CDR3 is TGTGCCAGCAGCCGGGGGGTAGTTCGCCAAGAGACCCAGTACTTC. The V and J genes are TRBV13 and TRBJ2-5; 7 bases are a match to TRBD2. Looked up from germline, CDR1 is PRHDT and CDR2 is FYEKMQ (reference sequence). There are 15 residues in the CDR3. The V gene end was trimmed by 5 bases and the J gene end by 1 base; junction bases not matched to a gene: 7.

About this clone itself: Germline is not matched at one junction end, which may reflect a read error. Other DNA sequences in the same sample also yield this CDR3. The chain joins TRBV18 to TRBJ2-1; 9 bases are a match to TRBD1. This CDR3 is built from 15 residues. Germline-derived CDR1 and CDR2 are KGHSH and LQKENI. CDR3 in amino acids: CASSPPGQGYNEQFF. The CDR3, as DNA: TGTGCCAGCTCCCCACCGGGACAGGGATACAATGAGCAGTTCTTC. Full variable domain (missing parts from reference TRBV18 and TRBJ2-1): NAGVMQNPRHLVRRRGQEARLRCSPMKGHSHVYWYRQLPEEGLKFMVYLQKENIIDESGMPKERFSAEFPKEGPSILRIQQVVRGDSAAYFCASSPPGQGYNEQFFGPGTRLTVL.

J is TRBJ2-7 and V is TRBV5-1, with 9 nucleotides matching TRBD1. Unmatched junction bases numbered 2, after V lost 3 bases and J lost 4 bases. The CDR3 runs 13 residues. CDR1 and CDR2 (germline): SGHRS, YFSETQ. CDR3 protein: CASSWGQGYEQYF. For the CDR3, the DNA is TGCGCCAGCAGCTGGGGACAGGGATACGAGCAGTACTTC.

The V and J genes are TRBV18 and TRBJ1-6; TRBD1 agrees at 12 bases. The CDR3 runs 16 residues. In germline, CDR1 is KGHSH, CDR2 LQKENI. V was pared by 4 bases and J by 9 bases, with 7 bases of the junction left unmatched. The CDR3 DNA sequence: TGTGCCAGCTCACTGACTTCGGGACAGGGGGCTTCACCCCTCCACTTT. This codes for CASSLTSGQGASPLHF.

This clone was observed once. The chain carries TRBV5-4 and TRBJ2-5; 7 bases line up with TRBD1. This CDR3 is 15 amino acids long. V shed 2 bases and J 3 bases; nucleotides not matched to a gene: 7. Germline CDR1 reads SGHNT; CDR2 reads YYREEE (reference sequence). CDR3 sequence (DNA): TGTGCCAGCAGCTTCCCAGGGCAGGGGGAAGAGACCCAGTACTTC. Translation: CASSFPGQGEETQYF.

V gene TRBV27 combines with J gene TRBJ1-5, with D uncertain. V was trimmed by 3 bases and J by 0 bases, leaving 3 bases between them. The V gene's germline CDR1 is MNHEY and CDR2 SMNVEV (reference sequence). CDR3 length: 13 amino acids. CDR3 in amino acids: CASSFSSNQPQHF. DNA of the CDR3: TGTGCCAGCAGTTTTAGTAGCAATCAGCCCCAGCATTTT.

V is TRBV13 and J is TRBJ2-1, with D possibly matching TRBD2 (5 bases). Germline V lookup: CDR1 PRHDT, CDR2 FYEKMQ (reference sequence). V was pared by 3 bases and J by 15 bases, with 12 bases between. This CDR3 is built from 11 residues. The CDR3 bases are TGTGCCAGCAGCTTGAGCGGCCCACGGTTCTTC. The encoded protein is CASSLSGPRFF.

This chain connects TRBV2 to TRBJ2-7, with D perhaps matching TRBD2 (5 bases). Per germline, CDR1 SNHLY and CDR2 FYNNEI. The CDR3 is 12 residues long. V was cut by 4 bases and J by 7 bases, with 11 bases left in between. The CDR3 DNA reads TGTGCCAGCAGTGGAACTAGATTAGAGCAGTACGTC. Translation: CASSGTRLEQYV.

This clone was recorded a few times. This chain joins TRBV6-1 and TRBJ2-1; weak D call: TRBD2 (7 bases). Germline V lookup: CDR1 MNHNS, CDR2 SASEGT. The ends were cut back, 0 bases at V and 7 bases at J, with 13 bases in the middle. This CDR3 is built from 15 residues. The CDR3 spells CASSEAGGPKNEQFF. The CDR3 DNA follows: TGTGCCAGCAGTGAAGCGGGGGGGCCGAAGAATGAGCAGTTCTTC.

The chain couples TRBV9 to TRBJ2-3; perhaps TRBD1 as D (5 bases). This CDR3 is 14 amino acids long. CDR1 and CDR2 (germline): SGDLS, YYNGEE. V was pared by 0 bases and J by 3 bases, with 8 bases between. The CDR3 DNA is TGTGCCAGCAGCGTAGTTGGGGCTACAGATACGCAGTATTTT. Protein sequence: CASSVVGATDTQYF.